Below, one TCR beta chain is given with its context. Its antigen is unidentified. The data derive from a study of shared clonotypes between healthy human individuals. General study points: Generation probability values for non-shared clonotypes were lower than those for clonotypes shared by all four donors.

This table comes from immunoSEQ multiplex PCR, and its TCRdb copy is limited to in-frame clones, with some not included. The sample contains 2,500,000 or so clones, 80% to 95% of which appear only once. The V and J ends lost 0 bases and 10 bases respectively, with 12 bases between them. This CDR3 spans 13 amino acids. CDR1 and CDR2 from the germline V gene are GTSNPN and SVGIG (reference sequence). Source material: naive CD4+ T cells from PBMCs. As to subset: CD45RA+ positively selected. The V gene is TRBV30, the J gene TRBJ2-2; D might be TRBD1 or TRBD2, each matching 5 bases. The sequence derives from a man younger than 35 in good health. Some clones in this sample may be carry-over from other donors' samples. The CDR3 is CAWSVSGPLELFF. The CDR3 DNA is TGTGCCTGGAGTGTATCGGGACCTCTGGAGCTGTTTTTT.